These 27 T cell receptor beta chains were all obtained from the same sample, sequenced in a study of T cell responses to AZD1222 COVID-19 vaccine. The method was immunoSEQ multiplex PCR; TCRdb's version includes in-frame clones alone and lacks a portion of them. The sample has roughly 96,000 clones, 89% seen once. The sequencing used peripheral blood, collected on day 0 of AZD1222 vaccination. The receptor set was obtained from an adult in good health.

The chain employs TRBV2 and TRBJ1-3; no clear D gene. Per germline, CDR1 SNHLY and CDR2 FYNNEI. V gave up 5 bases and J gave up 4 bases, with 6 bases separating them. The CDR3 is 12 amino acids. The CDR3 nucleotides are TGTGCCAGCAGTCAGACAGGAAACACCATATATTTT. Protein: CASSQTGNTIYF. Variable domain in full (rest from reference TRBV2 and TRBJ1-3): EPEVTQTPSHQVTQMGQEVILRCVPISNHLYFYWYRQILGQKVEFLVSFYNNEISEKSEIFDDQFSVERPDGSNFTLKIRSTKLEDSAMYFCASSQTGNTIYFGEGSWLTVV.

The genes are TRBV7-2 and TRBJ1-2; tentatively, D is TRBD1 (5 bases). CDR1 and CDR2 from the germline V gene are SGHTA and FQGNSA. With 0 bases removed from V and 3 bases from J, the gap between germline ends came to 8 bases. The CDR3 sequence is 14 residues long. In DNA, the CDR3 is TGTGCCAGCAGCTTAGCGTCGGGGGACTATGGCTACACCTTC. It is translated as CASSLASGDYGYTF.

The chain recombines TRBV9 with TRBJ1-6; D unresolved. Trimming took 0 bases from V and 3 from J, leaving 7 bases between them. Germline-derived CDR1 and CDR2 are SGDLS and YYNGEE. CDR3 length: 15 amino acids. In DNA, the CDR3 is TGTGCCAGCAGCGTAGTGGGTAACTATAATTCACCCCTCCACTTT. Amino acids: CASSVVGNYNSPLHF.

In DNA, the CDR3 is TGTGCCAGCAGTGAAGAAACAGGTCGGGATTCACCCCTCCACTTT. This gives the protein CASSEETGRDSPLHF. V usage is TRBV2 and J usage is TRBJ1-6, with D possibly being TRBD1 (5 bases). The CDR3 has 15 residues. Germline-derived CDR1 and CDR2 are SNHLY and FYNNEI. Trimming pared 1 base from V and 8 bases from J, leaving 12 bases between. Drawing the rest from reference TRBV2 and TRBJ1-6, the complete variable domain is EPEVTQTPSHQVTQMGQEVILRCVPISNHLYFYWYRQILGQKVEFLVSFYNNEISEKSEIFDDQFSVERPDGSNFTLKIRSTKLEDSAMYFCASSEETGRDSPLHFGNGTRLTVT.

This sequence joins TRBV18 and TRBJ2-3, with 7 bases aligning to TRBD1. The CDR3 totals 14 residues. J was trimmed by 4 bases and V by 3 bases; bases with no gene match: 4. CDR1 and CDR2 from the germline V gene are KGHSH and LQKENI. In DNA, the CDR3 is TGTGCCAGCTCACCCGGGCAGGGGGCAGATACGCAGTATTTT. Its protein product is CASSPGQGADTQYF.

V usage is TRBV10-1 and J usage is TRBJ1-2; 8 bases are a match to TRBD1. The CDR3 extends over 14 amino acids. Looked up from germline, CDR1 is WNHNN and CDR2 is SYGVQD (reference sequence). J was trimmed by 4 bases and V by 4 bases; bases with no gene match: 5. The CDR3 loop reads CASSGGTGTYGYTF. The CDR3 coding sequence is TGCGCCAGCAGTGGGGGGACAGGAACCTATGGCTACACCTTC.

J is TRBJ2-7 and V is TRBV2; D gene unclear. Per germline, CDR1 SNHLY and CDR2 FYNNEI. The CDR3 spans 13 residues. Trimming cost V 5 bases and J 0 bases, with 8 bases left between them. CDR3 coding DNA: TGTGCCAGCAGTATCGGAGTCTCCTACGAGCAGTACTTC. It translates to CASSIGVSYEQYF.

The genes are TRBV12-3 or TRBV12-4 and TRBJ2-5; D gene ambiguous. The CDR3 runs to 12 residues. V was shortened by 3 bases and J by 4 bases, with 6 bases between the two germline ends. Here the CDR3 reads CASSFYGETQYF. DNA for the CDR3: TGTGCCAGCAGTTTCTACGGAGAGACCCAGTACTTC.

The CDR3 sequence is CASRKDLTGELFF. The CDR3 DNA sequence: TGCGCCAGCAGAAAGGATCTTACCGGGGAGCTGTTTTTT. The chain has TRBV10-2 and TRBJ2-2; no clear D gene. The CDR3 is 13 amino acids. With 6 bases removed from V and 5 bases from J, the gap between germline ends came to 10 bases. Germline assignment: CDR1 WSHSY and CDR2 SAAADI.

This rearrangement joins TRBV27 to TRBJ1-6; the match to TRBD1 covers 7 bases. Germline V gives CDR1 MNHEY, CDR2 SMNVEV (reference sequence). Unmatched junction bases numbered 3, after V lost 3 bases and J lost 7 bases. CDR3 size: 14 residues. CDR3 protein: CASSFRGENSPLHF. CDR3 nucleotides: TGTGCCAGCAGTTTCAGGGGGGAGAATTCACCCCTCCACTTT.

The J gene is TRBJ2-5, the V gene TRBV4-1; 9 bases map to TRBD1. The CDR3 is 16 amino acids. V lost 2 bases, J lost 5 bases, and 9 bases stayed unmatched. Looked up from germline, CDR1 is MGHRA and CDR2 is YSYEKL. The CDR3 sequence is CASSQNQGTGMETQYF. For the CDR3, the DNA is TGCGCCAGCAGCCAAAATCAAGGGACAGGGATGGAGACCCAGTACTTC.

This chain uses TRBV5-1 with TRBJ1-2; TRBD1 matches 7 bases. From germline, CDR1 is SGHRS and CDR2 YFSETQ. The CDR3 has 18 residues. V was clipped by 1 base and J by 7 bases; unmatched bases: 19. CDR3 coding DNA: TGCGCCAGCAGCTTGTTACTGGGCGACAGGGTCAAATCTGGTGGCTACACCTTC. Translation: CASSLLLGDRVKSGGYTF.

This rearrangement joins TRBV3-1 (or the pseudogene TRBV3-2) to TRBJ2-7; 9 nucleotides match TRBD1. CDR1 and CDR2 (germline): LGHDT, YNNKEL (reference sequence). This CDR3 comprises 15 residues. V dropped 3 bases and J dropped 3; count of bases not matched to a gene: 6. CDR3: CASSQDRGPLYEQYF. For the CDR3, the DNA is TGTGCCAGCAGCCAGGACAGGGGCCCACTCTACGAGCAGTACTTC.

CDR3 sequence reads: CASSFPGNTEAFF. In DNA form, the CDR3 reads TGTGCCAGCAGTTTCCCAGGGAACACTGAAGCTTTCTTT. The chain uses TRBV6-6 and TRBJ1-1; D uncertain. CDR3 length: 13 residues. V was clipped by 4 bases and J by 1 base, with 7 bases between them. The germline V gene has CDR1 MNHNY and CDR2 SVGAGI (reference sequence).

The DNA of the CDR3 is TGTGCCACCAGTGGTCGTGGGGTGGGGGAGCTGTTTTTT. Translating gives CATSGRGVGELFF. This chain uses TRBV24-1 with TRBJ2-2; unclear D gene. V lost 5 bases to trimming and J lost 8 bases, with 11 bases between them. Germline V gene data show CDR1 as KGHDR and CDR2 as SFDVKD. The CDR3 totals 13 residues.

This sequence joins TRBV7-9 and TRBJ1-6; D is ambiguous. Germline CDR1 SEHNR, CDR2 FQNEAQ (reference sequence). The CDR3 has 14 amino acids. With 5 bases removed from V and 5 bases from J, the gap between germline ends came to 10 bases. The CDR3 spells CASSTQSDNSPLHF. CDR3 in DNA: TGTGCCAGCAGCACCCAGTCGGATAATTCACCCCTCCACTTT.

The chain recombines TRBV3-1 (or the pseudogene TRBV3-2) with TRBJ2-7; D is tentatively TRBD1 or TRBD2 (6 bases each). Germline V gene data show CDR1 as LGHDT and CDR2 as YNNKEL (reference sequence). V lost 1 base and J 6 bases, leaving 13 bases between the germline ends. There are 14 residues in the CDR3. CDR3 nucleotides: TGTGCCAGCAGCCAAGGGGGGGCCCGTGGCGAGCAGTACTTC. Encoded protein: CASSQGGARGEQYF.

The chain links TRBV7-2 to TRBJ2-7, with D unresolved. Germline CDR1 reads SGHTA; CDR2 reads FQGNSA. This CDR3 comprises 16 residues. Trimming left V 0 bases short and J 4 bases short, with 16 bases between. The CDR3 nucleotides are TGTGCCAGCAGCTTAGCTTTTTCGATAGGCCCATACGAGCAGTACTTC. Encoded protein: CASSLAFSIGPYEQYF.

There are a few counts of this clone. CDR3 sequence (DNA): TGCGCCAGCAGCTTTACAGGACAGGGTGGGTCCGAGCAGTACTTC. Its protein product is CASSFTGQGGSEQYF. The chain uses TRBV5-1 and TRBJ2-7; TRBD1 matches at 8 bases. The CDR3 contains 15 residues. Looked up from germline, CDR1 is SGHRS and CDR2 is YFSETQ. Trimming removed 2 bases from V and 6 bases from J; junction bases left unmatched: 10. Looking up the rest from reference TRBV5-1 and TRBJ2-7 gives the full variable domain: KAGVTQTPRYLIKTRGQQVTLSCSPISGHRSVSWYQQTPGQGLQFLFEYFSETQRNKGNFPGRFSGRQFSNSRSEMNVSTLELGDSALYLCASSFTGQGGSEQYFGPGTRLTVT.

The chain is built from TRBV9 and TRBJ1-2; D call uncertain. The CDR3 covers 15 residues. V was pared by 4 bases and J by 5 bases, with 18 bases between. Germline values: CDR1 SGDLS, CDR2 YYNGEE. The CDR3 DNA reads as TGTGCCAGCAGCCAAAGTTCGGGGATTTTTTATGGCTACACCTTC. It yields the protein CASSQSSGIFYGYTF.

Here the CDR3 DNA reads TGTGCCAGCAGCCAAGACCGAAGGGGGGCCTACAATGAGCAGTTCTTC. It codes for CASSQDRRGAYNEQFF. The genes are TRBV3-1 (or the pseudogene TRBV3-2) and TRBJ2-1; D is tentatively TRBD1 or TRBD2 (6 bases each). Germline V gene data show CDR1 as LGHDT and CDR2 as YNNKEL (reference sequence). Between the trimmed V and J ends, which lost 0 bases and 2 bases, there was a span of 11 bases. The CDR3 extends over 16 amino acids.

The J gene is TRBJ1-1, the V gene TRBV7-3; maybe TRBD1 (6 bases). This CDR3 spans 16 amino acids. Trimming took 0 bases from V and 0 from J, leaving 11 bases between them. The germline CDR1 and CDR2 sequences are SGHTA and FQGTGA. CDR3 sequence (DNA): TGTGCCAGCAGCTTAACTGGGGGCTGGATGAACACTGAAGCTTTCTTT. It translates to CASSLTGGWMNTEAFF.

The J gene is TRBJ1-5, the V gene TRBV19; maybe TRBD1 (5 bases). Germline CDR1 LNHDA, CDR2 SQIVND (reference sequence). With 6 bases removed from V and 1 base from J, the gap between germline ends came to 19 bases. The CDR3 runs 17 residues. Here the CDR3 reads CASSPGVGGRSNQPQHF. The CDR3 DNA reads as TGTGCCAGTAGCCCCGGAGTGGGGGGGAGAAGCAATCAGCCCCAGCATTTT.

The CDR3 sequence is CAISGQLNEKLFF. CDR3 nucleotides: TGTGCCATTTCGGGACAGCTAAATGAAAAACTGTTTTTT. The J gene is TRBJ1-4, the V gene TRBV4-2, with 7 bases matching TRBD1. From germline, CDR1 is LGHNA and CDR2 YNFKEQ. This CDR3 has 13 amino acids. Trimming took 10 bases from V and 5 from J; bases not matched to a gene: 7.

The V call is TRBV14, the J call TRBJ2-3; unclear D gene. This CDR3 is built from 14 residues. Germline CDR1 SGHDN, CDR2 FVKESK. The CDR3 reads CASSTDLITDTQYF. The CDR3 DNA sequence: TGTGCTTCCTCGACCGACTTAATCACAGATACGCAGTATTTT.

The J gene is TRBJ1-2, the V gene TRBV3-1 (or the pseudogene TRBV3-2), with a tentative D call TRBD1 (5 bases). Trimming left V 4 bases short and J 8 bases short, with 11 bases between. CDR1 is LGHDT and CDR2 is YNNKEL in the germline V gene (reference sequence). The CDR3 has 12 residues. For the CDR3, the DNA is TGTGCCAGCAGCCTACGTCAGGGAGGCTACACCTTC. Translating gives CASSLRQGGYTF.

The rearrangement uses TRBV7-9 and TRBJ1-6; a weak D match, TRBD1 (5 bases). V was shortened by 5 bases and J by 7 bases, with 9 bases between the two germline ends. Germline CDR1 SEHNR, CDR2 FQNEAQ (reference sequence). The CDR3 is made up of 13 amino acids. The CDR3 DNA follows: TGTGCCAGCAGCCCAACAGGAAATTCACCCCTCCACTTT. Its protein product is CASSPTGNSPLHF.